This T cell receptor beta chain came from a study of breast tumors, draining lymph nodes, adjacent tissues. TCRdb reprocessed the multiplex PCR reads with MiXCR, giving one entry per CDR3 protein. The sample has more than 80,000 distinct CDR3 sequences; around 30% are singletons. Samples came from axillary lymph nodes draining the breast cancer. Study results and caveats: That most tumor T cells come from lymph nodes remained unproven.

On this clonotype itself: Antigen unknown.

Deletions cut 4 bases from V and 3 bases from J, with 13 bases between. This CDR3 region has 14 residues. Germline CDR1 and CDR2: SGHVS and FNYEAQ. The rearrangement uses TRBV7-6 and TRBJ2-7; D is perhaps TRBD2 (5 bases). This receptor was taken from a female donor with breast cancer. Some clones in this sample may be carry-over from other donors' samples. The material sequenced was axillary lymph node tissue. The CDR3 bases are TGTGCCAGCAGCTACCCCCACGCGGGCTACGAGCAGTACTTC. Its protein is CASSYPHAGYEQYF.